Detailed here is one TCR beta chain. This sample was taken from a study of blood T cell repertoires in COVID-19. As for the study in general: Some COVID-19 samples were acute and others convalescent; all came from the United States, Italy and Spain. PBMCs, B-cell-depleted T cells, or T cells were the source of the cDNA or gDNA that made up the material.

The authors' processing: Estimation of nucleated cell counts relied on the amplification of reference gene primers. Produced via immunoSEQ multiplex PCR; TCRdb's table is partial and in-frame only. V, J and clone size are taken as reported in that table, and D and trimming were inferred from the DNA itself. There are some 210,000 clones in the sample; approximately 80% occur only once, and roughly 20% lies in the top ten. Trimming left V 3 bases short and J 2 bases short, with 14 bases between. The germline gives CDR1 LNHDA, CDR2 SQIVND (reference sequence). The CDR3 length is 17 residues. Sequencing input: peripheral blood. V and J are TRBV19 and TRBJ1-6; tentative D call: TRBD1 (6 bases). This TCR was sampled from a human donor in a cohort sampled during active COVID-19. CDR3 DNA: TGTGCCAGTAGTATGTCATTCTGGGACACCTATAATTCACCCCTCCACTTT. Translating it yields CASSMSFWDTYNSPLHF. The full variable domain, completed using reference TRBV19 and TRBJ1-6, is DGGITQSPKYLFRKEGQNVTLSCEQNLNHDAMYWYRQDPGQGLRLIYYSQIVNDFQKGDIAEGYSVSREKKESFPLTVTSAQKNPTAFYLCASSMSFWDTYNSPLHFGNGTRLTVT.